The rows below give T cell receptor beta chains drawn from one sample of a study of patients and donors after allogeneic stem cell transplantation. TCRdb re-analysed the RT-PCR reads in MiXCR, keeping a single row per CDR3 protein. The sample holds around 170,000 distinct CDR3 sequences, roughly 22% seen once. The specimen was blood, either unsorted or a sorted T cell fraction (not recorded which). The source is a human donor who was either an allogeneic HSCT recipient or a stem cell or donor lymphocyte infusion donor (not recorded which). It is not recorded whose cells these are; they may come from a transplant donor. The CDR3 runs from the conserved cysteine through the conserved F or W. A D gene is named only where the DNA matches it firmly. Part of the rows lack a size; the others show once, few, many or a class for expanded clones.

V gene	J gene	D gene	clone size	CDR3 protein	CDR3 DNA
TRBV6-6	TRBJ1-1	TRBD1	NA	CASSIGQGAFATEAFF	TGTGCCAGCAGTATCGGACAGGGGGCATTTGCCACTGAAGCTTTCTTT
TRBV18	TRBJ1-5	NA	NA	CASSPEGQGNQPQHF	TGTGCCAGCTCACCGGAGGGGCAGGGCAATCAGCCCCAGCATTTT
TRBV20-1	TRBJ2-1	TRBD2	NA	CSADPGLASFYNEQFF	TGCAGTGCGGACCCGGGACTAGCGTCCTTCTACAATGAGCAGTTCTTC
TRBV6-5	TRBJ1-6	NA	many	CASSYSSSRDFNSPLHF	TGTGCCAGCAGTTACTCGTCCAGTCGTGATTTTAATTCACCCCTCCACTTT
TRBV7-6	TRBJ1-5	NA	few	CASSLFWGGNQPQHF	TGTGCCAGCAGCTTATTTTGGGGGGGCAATCAGCCCCAGCATTTT
TRBV11-2	TRBJ2-3	TRBD1	few	CASSSYRGRNPDTQYF	TGTGCCAGCAGCTCCTACAGGGGGCGCAATCCAGATACGCAGTATTTT
TRBV6-1	TRBJ1-5	TRBD1	NA	CASSGDRADDSNQPQHF	TGTGCCAGCAGTGGGGACAGGGCAGACGATAGCAATCAGCCCCAGCATTTT
TRBV5-1	TRBJ1-1	TRBD1	few	CASSSRTGGVGSTEAFF	TGCGCCAGCAGCTCGCGGACAGGGGGCGTCGGGAGCACTGAAGCTTTCTTT
TRBV7-2	TRBJ2-1	NA	NA	CASSLEQSSYNEQFF	TGTGCCAGCAGCTTAGAACAAAGCTCCTACAATGAGCAGTTCTTC
TRBV13	TRBJ2-1	NA	NA	CASSLGKVALSSYNEQFF	TGTGCCAGCAGCTTAGGAAAAGTAGCGTTAAGCTCCTACAATGAGCAGTTCTTC
TRBV4-1	TRBJ2-3	NA	few	CASSLTSRDTDTQYF	TGCGCCAGCAGTCTCACTAGCCGTGATACAGATACGCAGTATTTT